This entry concerns a single T cell receptor (beta chain). These data originate in a study of blood T cell repertoires in COVID-19. In germline, CDR1 is LNHNV, CDR2 YYDKDF (reference sequence). V trimming: 1 base; J trimming: 9 bases; junction bases outside the gene matches: 11. The CDR3 runs 16 residues. Authors' data handling: Scientists estimated how many nucleated cells there were by amplifying reference gene primers. The data were produced by immunoSEQ multiplex PCR, yet TCRdb's version contains in-frame clones alone and is incomplete. V and J calls and clone size are those listed in that table; D and trimming were worked out from the DNA. This table has about 180,000 clones, roughly 88% appearing once. Individuals aged about 18 to 89 years were recruited from roughly 22 US areas. Cohort 3 recovery required two negative PCRs, clearance, or symptom resolution.

The receptor comes from a woman in her 30s who had recovered from COVID-19. The specimen sequenced was PBMCs or T cells enriched from blood (not recorded which). J is TRBJ2-1 and V is TRBV15; 8 bases are a match to TRBD1. The chain's CDR3 is CATSRVRPIDRGEQFF. The CDR3 nucleotides are TGTGCCACCAGCAGAGTACGACCGATTGACAGGGGTGAGCAGTTCTTC. Together with reference TRBV15 and TRBJ2-1, the CDR3 gives the full variable domain: DAMVIQNPRYQVTQFGKPVTLSCSQTLNHNVMYWYQQKSSQAPKLLFHYYDKDFNNEADTPDNFQSRRPNTSFCFLDIRSPGLGDTAMYLCATSRVRPIDRGEQFFGPGTRLTVL.